This T cell receptor (beta chain) was identified in a study of early T cells in non-severe SARS-CoV-2 infection. The germline V gene has CDR1 ENHRY and CDR2 SYGVKD. The J segment lost 4 bases and the V segment lost 2 bases, leaving 6 bases of the junction unmatched. The CDR3 loop spans 15 amino acids. TCRdb fed the 5' RACE reads into MiXCR, producing one record per CDR3 protein. The repertoire consists of 60,000 to 70,000 distinct CDR3 sequences, with around 4.9% occurring once and the leading ten covering roughly 5%. General study findings and limits: Anti-spike CD8 responses were favored in VDJdb matching, and private and CD4 specificities were missed.

This clonotype was seen repeatedly, ten times or more. The antigen remains unidentified. The sample comprised whole blood. The receptor's source is an adult who was a healthcare worker with PCR-confirmed SARS-CoV-2 infection or an uninfected control (not recorded which). This chain joins TRBV10-3 and TRBJ2-3; 7 bases map to TRBD2. Here the CDR3 DNA reads TGTGCCATCAGTGAGCCCGCGGGGGTTGCAGATACGCAGTATTTT. Protein sequence: CAISEPAGVADTQYF.